Given below is one T cell receptor (beta chain) in context. It lacks a known antigen. The record has no base qualities; no much larger clone is one base away. This sample was included in a study of a mutant IDH1 vaccine in newly diagnosed glioma (dated by TCRdb to the early 2020s). Concerning the study at large: Patients were given eight vaccinations, in weeks 1, 3, 5, 7, 11, 15, 19 and 23, which matched visits V03 through V10. Vaccination began 4-6 weeks after radiotherapy alone, or alongside temozolomide cycles in the chemotherapy-containing groups. The approximately 32 treated patients were roughly 60% male and roughly 40% female, with a mean age of around 40 years. Prior to enrollment, standard therapy consisting of radiotherapy alone, temozolomide alone, or radiochemotherapy with temozolomide had been administered to patients, with the combination being received by most patients. Six visits were used for peripheral blood collection: V03 (baseline), V05, V07, V10, V12 and V13. For exploratory analyses, longitudinal TCRB deep sequencing was carried out in approximately 25 treated patients wherever samples were available. Beyond this particular receptor, the publication reports: Across multiple MHC alleles, vaccine-induced immune responses were seen in approximately 93% of patients. The authors stated that sample limitations prevented analyses of patient blood samples from being reproduced. PBMC samples for TCRB deep sequencing were selected based on availability. No apparent relationship was observed between pseudoprogression and alterations in the top peripheral T cell clonotypes detected by TCRB sequencing.

The sample's time point, from its label and the paper: week 11, during vaccination. Each vaccine dose, consisting of 300 ug of a 20-mer mutant IDH1 peptide in Montanide, was administered subcutaneously with topical imiquimod. The donors had newly diagnosed IDH1-mutant astrocytomas of WHO grade 3 or 4 that showed loss of nuclear ATRX. The samples were drawn from NOA16, a multicentre, single-arm, open-label phase I trial in Germany that tested a mutant IDH1 peptide vaccine in humans for the first time. The DNeasy Blood and Tissue Kit was used to extract genomic DNA from EDTA blood for TCRB sequencing. Receptors were amplified or captured by the immunoSEQ multiplex PCR assay. Rearranged TCR beta chain sequences were amplified using the hsTCRB Kit according to the manufacturer's protocol. An Illumina MiSeq was used to sequence the TCRB libraries. Under the source paper's analysis protocol: The proprietary platform of the kit vendor was used for demultiplexing, trimming and gene mapping. What TCRdb holds here is the immuneACCESS table cut down to in-frame rearrangements. Part of the clones is not present; checked against another copy, under half of the missing clones reflect an unresolved V gene, and the others are unexplained. V, J and clone size were drawn from that table, and D and trimming were deduced from the DNA. In all, the sample holds some 130,000 clones, and just under 80% of those were seen once. 5% to 6% of the sample rests with the top ten.

The germline V gene (reference sequence) supplies CDR1 SEHNR and CDR2 FQNEAQ. The CDR3, cysteine through phenylalanine, is 14 amino acids long. Left in the record is the CDR3 DNA by itself, 42 bases read in frame from the first base. Here V drops 5 bases and J drops 4 bases, and the junction holds 5 bases not matched to any gene. The sequencing used PBMCs, collected from a glioma patient whose treatment included an IDH1 peptide vaccine. This TCR derives from a man between 40 and 49 years old with glioma. The chain is assembled from TRBV7-9 and TRBJ2-7; TRBD1 agrees with 10 junctional bases. The DNA sequence is as follows: TGTGCCAGCAGCCCCCGGACAGGGGGTTACGAGCAGTACTTC. Its translation is CASSPRTGGYEQYF.